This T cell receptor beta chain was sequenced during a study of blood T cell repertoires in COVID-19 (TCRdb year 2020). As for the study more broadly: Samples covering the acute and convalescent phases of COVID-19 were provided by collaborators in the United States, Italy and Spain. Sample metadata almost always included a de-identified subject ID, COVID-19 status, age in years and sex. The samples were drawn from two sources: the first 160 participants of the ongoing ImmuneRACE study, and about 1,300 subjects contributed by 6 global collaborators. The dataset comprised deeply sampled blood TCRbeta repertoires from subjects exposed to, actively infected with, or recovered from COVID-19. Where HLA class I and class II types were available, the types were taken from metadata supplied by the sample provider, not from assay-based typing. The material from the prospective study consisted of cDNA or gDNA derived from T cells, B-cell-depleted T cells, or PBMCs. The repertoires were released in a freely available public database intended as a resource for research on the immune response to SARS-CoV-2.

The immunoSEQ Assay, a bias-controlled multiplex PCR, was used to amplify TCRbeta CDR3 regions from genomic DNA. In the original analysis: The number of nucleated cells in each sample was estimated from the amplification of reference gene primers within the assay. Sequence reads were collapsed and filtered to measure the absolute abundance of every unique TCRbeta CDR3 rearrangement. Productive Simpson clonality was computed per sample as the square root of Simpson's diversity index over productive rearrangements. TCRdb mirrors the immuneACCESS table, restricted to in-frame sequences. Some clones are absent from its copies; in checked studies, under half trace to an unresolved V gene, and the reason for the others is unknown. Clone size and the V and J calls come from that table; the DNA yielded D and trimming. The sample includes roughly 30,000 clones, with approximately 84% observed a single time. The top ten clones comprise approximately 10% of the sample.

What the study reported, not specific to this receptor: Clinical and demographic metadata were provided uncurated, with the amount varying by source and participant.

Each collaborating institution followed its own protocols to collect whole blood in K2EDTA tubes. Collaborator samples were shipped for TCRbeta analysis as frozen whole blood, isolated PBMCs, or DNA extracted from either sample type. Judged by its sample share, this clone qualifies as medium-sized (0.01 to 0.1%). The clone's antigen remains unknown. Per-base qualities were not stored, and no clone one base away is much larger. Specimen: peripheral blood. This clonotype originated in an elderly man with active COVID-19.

The CDR3 protein sequence reads: CASSATGGGSSGTQYF. The DNA sequence is TGTGCCAGCAGCGCCACTGGCGGGGGGTCTTCAGGGACCCAGTACTTC. This sequence uses TRBV5-5 and TRBJ2-5, with 8 central nucleotides matching TRBD2. Compared with germline, V lacks 4 bases and J lacks 7 bases; bases without a gene match: 15. CDR1 and CDR2 are read off the germline V gene (reference sequence) as SGHKS and YYEKEE. The cysteine opens and the phenylalanine closes a CDR3 of 16 amino acids. The entry retains the CDR3 DNA only, 48 bases that are in frame from base 1.